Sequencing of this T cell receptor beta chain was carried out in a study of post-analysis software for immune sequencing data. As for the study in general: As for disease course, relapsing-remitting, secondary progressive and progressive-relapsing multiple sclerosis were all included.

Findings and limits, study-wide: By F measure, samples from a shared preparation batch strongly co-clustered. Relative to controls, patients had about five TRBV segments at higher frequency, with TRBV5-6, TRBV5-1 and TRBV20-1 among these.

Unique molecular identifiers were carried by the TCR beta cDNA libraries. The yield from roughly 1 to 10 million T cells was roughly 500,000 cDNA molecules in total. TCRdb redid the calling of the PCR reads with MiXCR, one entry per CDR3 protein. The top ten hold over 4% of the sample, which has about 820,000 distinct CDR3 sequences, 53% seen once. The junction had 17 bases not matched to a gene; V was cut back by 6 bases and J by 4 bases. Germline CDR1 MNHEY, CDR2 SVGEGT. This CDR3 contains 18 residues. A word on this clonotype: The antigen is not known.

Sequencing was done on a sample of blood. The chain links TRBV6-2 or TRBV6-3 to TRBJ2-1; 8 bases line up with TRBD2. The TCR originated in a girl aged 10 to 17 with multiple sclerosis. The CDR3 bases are TGTGCCAGCAGATCTGCCGAAATAATGGGACTAGAATACAATGAGCAGTTCTTC. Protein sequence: CASRSAEIMGLEYNEQFF.